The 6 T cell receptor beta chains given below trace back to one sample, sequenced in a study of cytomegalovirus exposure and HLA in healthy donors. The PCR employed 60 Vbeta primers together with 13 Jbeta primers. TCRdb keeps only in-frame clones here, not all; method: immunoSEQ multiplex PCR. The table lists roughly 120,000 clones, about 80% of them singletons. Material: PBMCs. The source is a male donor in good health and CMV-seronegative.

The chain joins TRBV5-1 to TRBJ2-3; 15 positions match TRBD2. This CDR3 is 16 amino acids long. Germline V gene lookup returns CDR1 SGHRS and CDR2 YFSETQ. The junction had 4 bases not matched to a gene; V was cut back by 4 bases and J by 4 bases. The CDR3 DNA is TGCGCCAGCAGCATAGGACTAGCGGGGGGGCCAGATACGCAGTATTTT. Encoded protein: CASSIGLAGGPDTQYF.

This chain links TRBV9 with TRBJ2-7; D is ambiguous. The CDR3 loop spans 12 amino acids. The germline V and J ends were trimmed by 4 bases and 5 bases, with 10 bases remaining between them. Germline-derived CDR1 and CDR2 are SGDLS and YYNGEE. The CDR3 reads CASSPDQDEQYF. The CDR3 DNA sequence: TGTGCCAGCAGCCCAGACCAGGACGAGCAGTACTTC. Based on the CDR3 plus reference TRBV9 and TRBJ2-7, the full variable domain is DSGVTQTPKHLITATGQRVTLRCSPRSGDLSVYWYQQSLDQGLQFLIQYYNGEERAKGNILERFSAQQFPDLHSELNLSSLELGDSALYFCASSPDQDEQYFGPGTRLTVT.

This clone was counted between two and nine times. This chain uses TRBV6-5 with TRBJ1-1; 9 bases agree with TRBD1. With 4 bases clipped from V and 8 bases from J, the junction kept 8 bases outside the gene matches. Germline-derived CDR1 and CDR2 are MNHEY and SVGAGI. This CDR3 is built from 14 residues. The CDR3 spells CASSSGQGTQEAFF. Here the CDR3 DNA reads TGTGCCAGCAGTTCGGGACAGGGAACGCAGGAAGCTTTCTTT.

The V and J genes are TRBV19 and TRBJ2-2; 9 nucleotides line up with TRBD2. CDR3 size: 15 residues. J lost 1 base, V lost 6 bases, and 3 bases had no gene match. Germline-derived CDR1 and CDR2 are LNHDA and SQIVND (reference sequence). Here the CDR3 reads CASRGSGGNTGELFF. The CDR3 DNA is TGTGCCAGTAGGGGTAGCGGGGGGAACACCGGGGAGCTGTTTTTT.

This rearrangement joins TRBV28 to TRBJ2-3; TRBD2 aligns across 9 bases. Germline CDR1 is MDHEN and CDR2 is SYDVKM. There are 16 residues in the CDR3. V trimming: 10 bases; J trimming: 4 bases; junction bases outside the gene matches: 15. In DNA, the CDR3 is TGTGCCATCTCTTATAAGGTAGCGGGAGTATCAGATACGCAGTATTTT. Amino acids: CAISYKVAGVSDTQYF.

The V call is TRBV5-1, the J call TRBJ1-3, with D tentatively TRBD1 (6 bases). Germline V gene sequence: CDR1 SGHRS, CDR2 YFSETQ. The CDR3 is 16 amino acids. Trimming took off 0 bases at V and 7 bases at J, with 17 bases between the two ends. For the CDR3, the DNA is TGCGCCAGCAGCTTGGTGTGGCAGGGGATGGGGAACACCATATATTTT. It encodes CASSLVWQGMGNTIYF.